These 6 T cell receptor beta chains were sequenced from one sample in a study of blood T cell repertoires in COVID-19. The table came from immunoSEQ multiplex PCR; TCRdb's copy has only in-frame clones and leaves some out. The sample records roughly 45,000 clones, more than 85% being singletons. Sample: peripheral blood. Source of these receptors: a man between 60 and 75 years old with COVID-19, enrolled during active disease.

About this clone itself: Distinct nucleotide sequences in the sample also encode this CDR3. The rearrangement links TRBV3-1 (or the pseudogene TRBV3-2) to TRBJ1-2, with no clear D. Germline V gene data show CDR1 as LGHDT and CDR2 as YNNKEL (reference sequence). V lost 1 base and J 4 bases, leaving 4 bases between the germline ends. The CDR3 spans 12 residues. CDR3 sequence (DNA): TGTGCCAGCAGCCAAGTCTCCTATGGCTACACCTTC. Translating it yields CASSQVSYGYTF.

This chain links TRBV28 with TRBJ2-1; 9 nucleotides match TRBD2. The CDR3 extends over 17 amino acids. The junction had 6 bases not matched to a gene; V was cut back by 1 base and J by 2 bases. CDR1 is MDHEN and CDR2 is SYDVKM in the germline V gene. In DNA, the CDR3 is TGTGCCAGCAGTTTATCGGCTAGCGGGGTTACCTACAATGAGCAGTTCTTC. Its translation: CASSLSASGVTYNEQFF.

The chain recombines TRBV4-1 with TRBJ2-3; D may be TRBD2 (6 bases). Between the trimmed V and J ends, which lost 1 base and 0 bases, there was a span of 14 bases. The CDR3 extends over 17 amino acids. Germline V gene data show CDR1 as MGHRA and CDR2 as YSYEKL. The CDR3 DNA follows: TGCGCCAGCAGCCAAGTTAAGCTAGCGATCAGCACAGATACGCAGTATTTT. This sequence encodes CASSQVKLAISTDTQYF.

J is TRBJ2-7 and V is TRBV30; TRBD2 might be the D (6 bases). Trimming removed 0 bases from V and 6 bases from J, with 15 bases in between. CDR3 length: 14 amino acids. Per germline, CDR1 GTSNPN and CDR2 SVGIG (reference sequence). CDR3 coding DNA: TGTGCCTGGAGTGTAACTAGCATCCGGCTCGAGCAGTACTTC. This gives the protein CAWSVTSIRLEQYF.

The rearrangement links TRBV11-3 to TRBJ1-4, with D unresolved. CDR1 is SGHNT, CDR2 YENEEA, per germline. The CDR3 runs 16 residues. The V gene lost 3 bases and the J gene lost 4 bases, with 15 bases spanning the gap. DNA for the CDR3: TGTGCCAGCAGCTTTTGTTTACTCAGGTGTAATGAAAAACTGTTTTTT. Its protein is CASSFCLLRCNEKLFF.

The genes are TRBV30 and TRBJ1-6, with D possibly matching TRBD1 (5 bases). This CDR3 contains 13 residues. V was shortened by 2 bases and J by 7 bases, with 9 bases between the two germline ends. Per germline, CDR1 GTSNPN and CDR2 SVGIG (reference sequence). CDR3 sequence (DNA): TGTGCCTGGAGTCTAGGGGTGAATTCACCCCTCCACTTT. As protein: CAWSLGVNSPLHF.